Listed below are T cell receptor beta chains from one sample, sequenced in a study of post-analysis software for immune sequencing data. TCRdb reprocessed the PCR reads with MiXCR, giving one entry per CDR3 protein. The data hold 600,000 to 700,000 distinct CDR3 sequences, with about 60% observed a single time. The sample comprised blood. These receptors all stem from a girl aged 2 to 9 with multiple sclerosis. The CDR3 runs from the conserved cysteine through the conserved F or W. The order of the fields is J gene, CDR3 length, V gene, clone size, D gene, CDR3 DNA, CDR3 protein. The D gene is left open where the match is weak. Clone size is shown for a subset of rows, as once, few, many or a class of expanded clone.

j_call: TRBJ2-1
cdr3_length: 17
v_call: TRBV11-2
clone_size: .
d_call: TRBD2
cdr3_nt: TGTGCCAGCAGCTTAGGGGGGAGCGGGGGGCTTAGAAATGAGCAGTTCTTC
cdr3_aa: CASSLGGSGGLRNEQFF

j_call: TRBJ2-5
cdr3_length: 15
v_call: TRBV10-2
clone_size: .
d_call: .
cdr3_nt: TGCGCCATCCTATTAGCCAGGTTGCTCCAAGAGACCCAGTACTTC
cdr3_aa: CAILLARLLQETQYF

j_call: TRBJ2-3
cdr3_length: 16
v_call: TRBV6-6
clone_size: .
d_call: TRBD2
cdr3_nt: TGTGCCAGCAGTTACCGAGCGGGGGGGACTACAGATACGCAGTATTTT
cdr3_aa: CASSYRAGGTTDTQYF

j_call: TRBJ1-1
cdr3_length: 12
v_call: TRBV7-3
clone_size: .
d_call: TRBD1
cdr3_nt: TGTGCCAGCAGACTGGGACAGGGGGAAGCTTTCTTT
cdr3_aa: CASRLGQGEAFF

j_call: TRBJ2-3
cdr3_length: 14
v_call: TRBV29-1
clone_size: once
d_call: .
cdr3_nt: TGCAGCGTTGACTCGGGATTGGCGACAGATACGCAGTATTTT
cdr3_aa: CSVDSGLATDTQYF

j_call: TRBJ2-3
cdr3_length: 14
v_call: TRBV25-1
clone_size: .
d_call: .
cdr3_nt: TGTGCCAGCAGTGGCGAGGTGGGCACAGATACGCAGTATTTT
cdr3_aa: CASSGEVGTDTQYF

j_call: TRBJ2-5
cdr3_length: 14
v_call: TRBV29-1
clone_size: .
d_call: TRBD1
cdr3_nt: TGCAGCGTTTCCGGGACAGGGGAAGAAGAGACCCAGTACTTC
cdr3_aa: CSVSGTGEEETQYF

j_call: TRBJ2-5
cdr3_length: 15
v_call: TRBV6-5
clone_size: .
d_call: .
cdr3_nt: TGTGCCAGCAGTTACTCCGGCAGTTTATTGGAGACCCAGTACTTC
cdr3_aa: CASSYSGSLLETQYF

j_call: TRBJ2-5
cdr3_length: 16
v_call: TRBV14
clone_size: .
d_call: TRBD1
cdr3_nt: TGTGCCAGCAGCCAGCCGGACAGGGGTCTCCAAGAGACCCAGTACTTC
cdr3_aa: CASSQPDRGLQETQYF

j_call: TRBJ1-1
cdr3_length: 15
v_call: TRBV2
clone_size: .
d_call: TRBD1
cdr3_nt: TGTGCCAGCAGCGTTCAGGGGGCGGAGAACACTGAAGCTTTCTTT
cdr3_aa: CASSVQGAENTEAFF

j_call: TRBJ2-1
cdr3_length: 16
v_call: TRBV4-1
clone_size: .
d_call: .
cdr3_nt: TGCGCCAGCAGCCAAGATGCAGGGAAGGGATACAATGAGCAGTTCTTC
cdr3_aa: CASSQDAGKGYNEQFF

j_call: TRBJ1-1
cdr3_length: 14
v_call: TRBV10-3
clone_size: .
d_call: .
cdr3_nt: TGTGCCATCAGACCGACAGGTCGTGACACTGAAGCTTTCTTT
cdr3_aa: CAIRPTGRDTEAFF

j_call: TRBJ2-5
cdr3_length: 13
v_call: TRBV2
clone_size: once
d_call: .
cdr3_nt: TGTGCCAGTCGACTGACAGCCGTTAAGGAGCAGTACTTC
cdr3_aa: CASRLTAVKEQYF

j_call: TRBJ2-1
cdr3_length: 13
v_call: TRBV11-1
clone_size: .
d_call: .
cdr3_nt: TGTGCCAGCAGCCCCGTCCCGGCCGGGGACCAGTTCTTC
cdr3_aa: CASSPVPAGDQFF

j_call: TRBJ2-1
cdr3_length: 14
v_call: TRBV27
clone_size: .
d_call: .
cdr3_nt: TGTGCCAGCAGTTCCCTTAGAGGGGGACCGGTGCAGTTCTTC
cdr3_aa: CASSSLRGGPVQFF

j_call: TRBJ1-2
cdr3_length: 14
v_call: TRBV7-2
clone_size: .
d_call: TRBD1
cdr3_nt: TGTGCCAGCAGCTTAGGACGGGGACAGGGTGTCTACACCTTC
cdr3_aa: CASSLGRGQGVYTF

j_call: TRBJ2-1
cdr3_length: 13
v_call: TRBV11-2
clone_size: .
d_call: .
cdr3_nt: TGTGCCAGCAGCAACTTAGTAAGCCCTTCTCAGTTCTTC
cdr3_aa: CASSNLVSPSQFF

j_call: TRBJ2-3
cdr3_length: 14
v_call: TRBV20-1
clone_size: .
d_call: .
cdr3_nt: TGCAGTGCTAGAGCGTCAGGTCAGGCAGATACGCAGTATTTT
cdr3_aa: CSARASGQADTQYF

j_call: TRBJ2-4
cdr3_length: 13
v_call: TRBV6-2/TRBV6-3
clone_size: .
d_call: .
cdr3_nt: TGTGCCAGCAGTTCCCGGGCCGGGAACATTCAGTACTTC
cdr3_aa: CASSSRAGNIQYF

j_call: TRBJ2-7
cdr3_length: 18
v_call: TRBV5-1
clone_size: .
d_call: TRBD2
cdr3_nt: TGCGCCAGCAGCTTGGATCCAGCGGGAGGACTAAGCTCCTACGAGCAGTACTTC
cdr3_aa: CASSLDPAGGLSSYEQYF

j_call: TRBJ2-7
cdr3_length: 15
v_call: TRBV5-1
clone_size: .
d_call: .
cdr3_nt: TGCGCCAGCAGCTTGCGAGCAGGGTCAACCTACGAGCAGTACTTC
cdr3_aa: CASSLRAGSTYEQYF

j_call: TRBJ2-1
cdr3_length: 16
v_call: TRBV6-2/TRBV6-3
clone_size: .
d_call: .
cdr3_nt: TGTGCCAGCAGTTACTCGAGAGGGGATACCTACAATGAGCAGTTCTTC
cdr3_aa: CASSYSRGDTYNEQFF

j_call: TRBJ2-1
cdr3_length: 11
v_call: TRBV29-1
clone_size: few
d_call: TRBD1
cdr3_nt: TGCAGCGTAGTAACAGGGGTAGAGCAGTTCTTC
cdr3_aa: CSVVTGVEQFF

j_call: TRBJ1-1
cdr3_length: 14
v_call: TRBV20-1
clone_size: .
d_call: .
cdr3_nt: TGCAGTGCCACGGGGGGATCCCTGGGCACTGAAGCTTTCTTT
cdr3_aa: CSATGGSLGTEAFF

j_call: TRBJ1-2
cdr3_length: 15
v_call: TRBV11-3
clone_size: .
d_call: .
cdr3_nt: TGTGCCAGCAGCTTAAGCAGGGACGGCGTTGCAGGCTACACCTTC
cdr3_aa: CASSLSRDGVAGYTF

j_call: TRBJ2-1
cdr3_length: 12
v_call: TRBV6-5
clone_size: .
d_call: TRBD2
cdr3_nt: TGTGCCAGTAGCGGGGTCGGTAATGAGCAGTTCTTC
cdr3_aa: CASSGVGNEQFF

j_call: TRBJ2-1
cdr3_length: 11
v_call: TRBV29-1
clone_size: .
d_call: .
cdr3_nt: TGCAGCGAGGCCTCCTACAATGAGCAGTTCTTC
cdr3_aa: CSEASYNEQFF

j_call: TRBJ2-1
cdr3_length: 15
v_call: TRBV7-8
clone_size: once
d_call: .
cdr3_nt: TGTGCCAGCAGCTTAGTGGGGGGGGGCGTACATGAGCAGTTCTTC
cdr3_aa: CASSLVGGGVHEQFF

j_call: TRBJ1-2
cdr3_length: 14
v_call: TRBV29-1
clone_size: once
d_call: .
cdr3_nt: TGCTTCGTATCCGGAGGGCGTGATACCTATGGCTACACCTTC
cdr3_aa: CFVSGGRDTYGYTF

j_call: TRBJ2-5
cdr3_length: 14
v_call: TRBV25-1
clone_size: .
d_call: TRBD2
cdr3_nt: TGTGCCAGCAGTCCTCGGGCATTACGGGAGGCCCAGTACTTC
cdr3_aa: CASSPRALREAQYF

j_call: TRBJ2-7
cdr3_length: 16
v_call: TRBV3-1
clone_size: .
d_call: TRBD1
cdr3_nt: TGTGCCAGCAGCCAAGAGGCCGGACAGGGGTTCCACGAGCAGTACTTC
cdr3_aa: CASSQEAGQGFHEQYF

j_call: TRBJ2-1
cdr3_length: 13
v_call: TRBV29-1
clone_size: .
d_call: .
cdr3_nt: TGCAGCGTTGGAGACATCCTCTACAATGAGCAGTTCTTC
cdr3_aa: CSVGDILYNEQFF

j_call: TRBJ2-3
cdr3_length: 15
v_call: TRBV7-3
clone_size: once
d_call: TRBD1
cdr3_nt: TGTGCCAGCAGCTACACAGGGGACCGCACAGATACGCAGTATTTT
cdr3_aa: CASSYTGDRTDTQYF

j_call: TRBJ1-2
cdr3_length: 11
v_call: TRBV20-1
clone_size: .
d_call: .
cdr3_nt: TGCAGTGCTAGCATAGGAGGCGGCTACACCTTC
cdr3_aa: CSASIGGGYTF

j_call: TRBJ1-2
cdr3_length: 13
v_call: TRBV12-3/TRBV12-4
clone_size: medium-sized
d_call: TRBD1
cdr3_nt: TGTGCCAGCAGTCACAGGGGGGTCTATGGCTACACCTTC
cdr3_aa: CASSHRGVYGYTF

j_call: TRBJ2-7
cdr3_length: 14
v_call: TRBV5-5
clone_size: .
d_call: .
cdr3_nt: TGTGCCAGCAGCTTGTTGCCAGGGGACTACGAGCAGTACTTC
cdr3_aa: CASSLLPGDYEQYF

j_call: TRBJ1-2
cdr3_length: 15
v_call: TRBV20-1
clone_size: .
d_call: .
cdr3_nt: TGCAGTGCTACAAGAGGGGAAGAGATAGGAGATGGCTACACCTTC
cdr3_aa: CSATRGEEIGDGYTF

j_call: TRBJ1-5
cdr3_length: 14
v_call: TRBV15
clone_size: few
d_call: .
cdr3_nt: TGTGCCACCAGCAGACGGGGGGGTAATCAGCCCCAGCATTTT
cdr3_aa: CATSRRGGNQPQHF

j_call: TRBJ2-3
cdr3_length: 16
v_call: TRBV12-3/TRBV12-4
clone_size: .
d_call: .
cdr3_nt: TGTGCCAGCAGCCTACCTAGCAGCCTGCCCACAGATACGCAGTATTTT
cdr3_aa: CASSLPSSLPTDTQYF

j_call: TRBJ1-2
cdr3_length: 12
v_call: TRBV29-1
clone_size: few
d_call: .
cdr3_nt: TGCAGCGTCGCCCGGTCGGCTTATGGCTACACCTTC
cdr3_aa: CSVARSAYGYTF

j_call: TRBJ1-5
cdr3_length: 17
v_call: TRBV20-1
clone_size: .
d_call: .
cdr3_nt: TGCAGTGCTAGTCTCAGGGAAAAGTATTATAGCAATCAGCCCCAGCATTTT
cdr3_aa: CSASLREKYYSNQPQHF

j_call: TRBJ2-7
cdr3_length: 17
v_call: TRBV10-3
clone_size: .
d_call: .
cdr3_nt: TGTGCCATCAGTGACCCCGAGGGGAGAACGAGATCCTACGAGCAGTACTTC
cdr3_aa: CAISDPEGRTRSYEQYF

j_call: TRBJ2-7
cdr3_length: 15
v_call: TRBV6-5
clone_size: .
d_call: TRBD1
cdr3_nt: TGTGCCAGCAGGACAGGGGGCTTGGGGTCCTACGAGCAGTACTTC
cdr3_aa: CASRTGGLGSYEQYF